This T cell receptor (beta chain) originates from a study of T cell repertoires in cytomegalovirus infection. Study background: Newly reported HLA-C-restricted and thoroughly characterized HLA-B-restricted CMV epitopes were employed. Public signatures in TCR beta pointed to CMV infection and matching HLA type.

Deletions cut 7 bases from V and 1 base from J, with 16 bases between. The CDR3 has 14 residues. The germline gives CDR1 SQVTM, CDR2 ANQGSEA. TCRdb re-derived calls from the reads in MiXCR, one entry per CDR3 protein. The table has roughly 500,000 distinct CDR3 sequences, 30% to 40% seen once. Whole-study findings and limits: Ex vivo, HLA-C-restricted CMV-specific TCR beta clonotypes prevailed over the rest of the response.

Points on this clonotype: Its antigen is not identified.

V usage is TRBV29-1 and J usage is TRBJ1-1; the D gene is possibly TRBD1 (5 bases). The sequences come from cultured PBMCs, collected from culture after CMV antigen stimulation. The source is a human donor in good health (CMV status not recorded). Some clones in this sample may be carry-over from other donors' samples. CDR3 protein: CSAYYRSPNTEAFF. The CDR3 DNA is TGCAGCGCTTATTACAGGAGCCCGAACACTGAAGCTTTCTTT.